Following are 5 T cell receptor beta chains from one sample sequenced in a study of blood T cell repertoires in COVID-19. This table comes from immunoSEQ multiplex PCR, and its TCRdb copy is limited to in-frame clones, with some not included. Among a few hundred thousand clones listed, approximately 89% were seen once. The sample consisted of PBMCs or T cells enriched from blood (not recorded which). The receptor source for this set is a man aged 25 to 40 who had recovered from COVID-19.

A single count supports this clone. CDR3 coding DNA: TGTGCCACCAGTGACATTGCCTACGAGCAGTACTTC. It specifies CATSDIAYEQYF. The chain links TRBV24-1 to TRBJ2-7; D unresolved. This CDR3 region has 12 residues. V dropped 4 bases and J dropped 2 bases, with 5 bases sitting between them. Germline V lookup: CDR1 KGHDR, CDR2 SFDVKD.

As DNA, the CDR3 is TGTGCCAGCAGCTTAGTCTTCGGTGGGAGCCAGCCCCAGCATTTT. This gives the protein CASSLVFGGSQPQHF. The chain recombines TRBV7-2 with TRBJ1-5, with D unclear. The CDR3 runs to 15 residues. The germline V gene has CDR1 SGHTA and CDR2 FQGNSA. Deletions cut 1 base from V and 7 bases from J, with 14 bases between. Combining the CDR3 with reference TRBV7-2 and TRBJ1-5 gives the whole variable domain GAGVSQSPSNKVTEKGKDVELRCDPISGHTALYWYRQSLGQGLEFLIYFQGNSAPDKSGLPSDRFSAERTGGSVSTLTIQRTQQEDSAVYLCASSLVFGGSQPQHFGDGTRLSIL.

The chain uses TRBV7-8 and TRBJ2-5, with TRBD1 as a possible D gene (6 bases). Germline lookup yields CDR1 SGHVS and CDR2 FQNEAQ. Trimming shortened V by 4 bases and J by 1 base, and 7 bases separated the two germline ends. The CDR3 length is 13 residues. The CDR3 DNA follows: TGTGCCAGCAGCTCAGGGGTCCAAGAGACCCAGTACTTC. As protein: CASSSGVQETQYF.

The chain couples TRBV5-1 to TRBJ2-7; 8 positions agree with TRBD2. The V gene end was trimmed by 0 bases and the J gene end by 6 bases; junction bases not matched to a gene: 11. Germline CDR1 reads SGHRS; CDR2 reads YFSETQ. This CDR3 has 16 residues. CDR3: CASSLGMAGGGFEQYF. The CDR3 bases are TGCGCCAGCAGCTTGGGAATGGCGGGGGGAGGGTTCGAGCAGTACTTC.

CDR3 loop: CASRDIGTEAFF. For the CDR3, the DNA is TGTGCCAGCCGGGACATCGGCACTGAAGCTTTCTTT. J is TRBJ1-1 and V is TRBV13, with a weak D call TRBD1 (6 bases). The CDR3 totals 12 residues. The germline gives CDR1 PRHDT, CDR2 FYEKMQ (reference sequence). Deletions cut 8 bases from V and 4 bases from J, with 11 bases between.